This T cell receptor (beta chain) comes out of a study of CD8+CD57+ T cells in acquired aplastic anemia. All patients picked for sequencing had shown, by flow cytometry, an expansion of CD8+CD57+ cells. With respect to this clonotype: As yet, its antigen is unknown.

TCR beta VDJ and CDR3 were profiled, and genomic DNA was the template. Each CDR3 protein gets one entry after TCRdb re-called the reads with MiXCR. The data show just over 150,000 distinct CDR3 sequences, 40% to 60% seen once. Study-level findings and limits: Both patients and controls carried the same twenty-nine CD8+ CDR3 sequences.

Looked up from germline, CDR1 is LNHDA and CDR2 is SQIVND (reference sequence). This CDR3 spans 17 amino acids. With 4 bases clipped from V and 9 bases from J, the junction kept 18 bases outside the gene matches. Specimen: sorted CD4+, CD8+, or CD8+CD57+ T cells (not recorded which) from PBMCs. The TCR was taken from a human donor with aplastic anemia. The chain joins TRBV19 to TRBJ1-5, with 7 bases fitting TRBD1. Here the CDR3 DNA reads TGTGCCAGTAGTACCTATATGACCGGGACAGCCCTTTGGCCCCAGCATTTT. Its translation: CASSTYMTGTALWPQHF.